This T cell receptor (beta chain) was obtained from a study of cytomegalovirus exposure and HLA in healthy donors. Study results and caveats: With later analysis, a missense DCLRE1C variant became linked to TCR beta V- and J-gene trimming. In an earlier analysis, about 87% or about 30%: the productive usage of most TCR beta V segments. In a later analysis, an Asian-associated ancestry cluster reportedly showed fewer N-insertions than the roughly 730-donor mean.

Of note for this clone: Its antigen is as yet unknown.

This CDR3 contains 13 residues. Germline V gives CDR1 LGHNA, CDR2 YSLEER. Deletions cut 0 bases from V and 5 bases from J, with 7 bases between. Primers included in the PCR were 60 Vbeta and 13 Jbeta primers. Profiling relied on immunoSEQ multiplex PCR, and the TCRdb table lists in-frame clones only, not all of them. Of about 45,000 clones in the sample, roughly 51% are singletons; the top ten hold approximately 5.5%. V gene TRBV4-3 combines with J gene TRBJ1-1, with D possibly being TRBD1 (5 bases). Sequenced sample: PBMCs. This TCR derives from a man aged 55-75 years in good health and CMV-seronegative. The CDR3 protein is CASSQERQTEAFF. CDR3 nucleotide sequence: TGCGCCAGCAGCCAAGAAAGACAGACTGAAGCTTTCTTT.